Included here is one T cell receptor beta chain sequence, with context. Its cognate antigen is unknown. The record originates from a study of shared clonotypes between healthy human individuals. The study, taken as a whole, reports: Clonotype sharing across several donors was observed for 4% to 6.5% of naive CD4 clonotypes.

The authors ran the assay at deep level. Genomic DNA from each subset was divided evenly over several immunoSEQ plates. Using immunoSEQ multiplex PCR, the repertoire was profiled, and TCRdb retains in-frame clones only, with some absent. In the table there are roughly 770,000 clones, 96% of which are singletons. CD45RO-negative cells were positively selected for CCR7, leaving out terminally differentiated effector memory CD45RA+ cells. The TCR sequence derives from a man between 25 and 39 years old in good health. The sample comprised naive CD8+ T cells sorted from blood.

The CDR3, as DNA: TGTGCCAGCGAGGGGTCAGCGGGAGGGCCCCCAGATACGCAGTATTTT. This sequence encodes CASEGSAGGPPDTQYF. The chain uses TRBV13 and TRBJ2-3; 10 bases fit TRBD2. CDR1 and CDR2 (germline): PRHDT, FYEKMQ (reference sequence). V lost 8 bases and J lost 4; bases outside the gene matches: 12. The CDR3 is 16 residues long.